This TCR beta chain was retrieved from a study of cytomegalovirus exposure and HLA in healthy donors. Study details: When 398 donors were genotyped, over 80% of them were found to fall in the Caucasian-associated ancestry cluster.

The CDR3 loop spans 13 amino acids. Trimming at V came to 5 bases and at J to 5 bases, leaving 3 bases not matched to a gene. Per germline, CDR1 SGHAT and CDR2 FQNNGV. Findings and limits, study-wide: CMV antigen specificity was confirmed in vitro for a few CMV-associated chains. Earlier analysis found most TCR beta V segments productive about 90% or about 30% of the time. Many donors shared some public TCRs, even though most TCR sequences were rare.

Vbeta (60) and Jbeta (13) primers were used in the PCR. Profiled with immunoSEQ multiplex PCR; TCRdb holds only in-frame clones, not every one. The sample lists approximately 150,000 clones; approximately 80% were seen once. In the case of this clone: Its antigen is as yet unknown.

The V call is TRBV11-2, the J call TRBJ2-3; 8 bases match TRBD1. The sample taken for sequencing was PBMCs. This TCR derives from a woman in her 30s in good health and CMV-seronegative. CDR3 region: CASSQDRGDTQYF. CDR3 DNA: TGTGCCAGCAGCCAAGACAGGGGAGATACGCAGTATTTT.